What follows describes a single T cell receptor beta chain. In germline, CDR1 is SGHRS, CDR2 YFSETQ. Trimming pared 0 bases from V and 3 bases from J, leaving 9 bases between. The CDR3 has 14 residues. The authors' processing: Reference gene primer amplification gave estimated nucleated cell counts. Sequenced by immunoSEQ multiplex PCR; TCRdb stores in-frame clones only, minus some. Clone size and V and J calls were adopted from that table, with D and trimming inferred from the DNA. Of under 200,000 clones in the sample, approximately 90% were seen once. The data stem from a study of blood T cell repertoires in COVID-19. Study context: COVID-19 samples from acute and convalescent phases originated in the United States, Italy and Spain. The cDNA or gDNA used as material had been derived from T cells, B-cell-depleted T cells, or PBMCs.

This rearrangement joins TRBV5-1 to TRBJ1-1; D is possibly TRBD1 (6 bases). The TCR comes from a man between 18 and 29 years old with acute or convalescent COVID-19. The sequenced material came from peripheral blood. CDR3 amino acids: CASSLGTVHTEAFF. The DNA for the CDR3 is TGCGCCAGCAGCTTGGGGACAGTACACACTGAAGCTTTCTTT.